Presented here are 20 T cell receptor beta chains from one specimen sequenced in a study of beta chain features in type 1 diabetes. The study, taken as a whole, reports: TCRB CDR3 length was moderately but significantly reduced in all four CD4+ subsets of Type 1 diabetes patients.

These receptors are not linked to any known antigen. The isolated RNA, all of it, was reverse transcribed, so expressed TCRB transcripts were what got sequenced. Data came from immunoSEQ multiplex PCR; TCRdb stores just in-frame clones and leaves some out. The table records under 300,000 clones, around 20% of them present only once. The sequenced sample was naive CD4+ T cells from blood. The receptors shown here come from a woman aged 40 to 50 with type 1 diabetes.

A few counts support this clone. The J gene is TRBJ2-4, the V gene TRBV9; D is perhaps TRBD2 (5 bases). There are 15 residues in the CDR3. The germline V gene encodes CDR1 SGDLS and CDR2 YYNGEE. V was cut by 2 bases and J by 2 bases, with 11 bases left in between. DNA for the CDR3: TGTGCCAGCAGCGTGGCCGGGGAGCCCAAAAACATTCAGTACTTC. Its protein product is CASSVAGEPKNIQYF.

This clone has only one observation. Other DNA sequences in this sample translate to the same CDR3. The rearrangement links TRBV28 to TRBJ1-2; TRBD1 matches at 8 bases. The CDR3 has 13 residues. CDR1 and CDR2 from the germline V gene are MDHEN and SYDVKM. Trimming removed 2 bases from V and 5 bases from J; junction bases left unmatched: 1. Written as DNA, the CDR3 is TGTGCCAGCAGTTTACAGGGGGCATATGGCTACACCTTC. It translates to CASSLQGAYGYTF.

This clone turned up a few times. The chain combines TRBV6-5 with TRBJ2-3; 7 bases agree with TRBD1. The CDR3 loop spans 14 amino acids. Germline trimming cut 6 bases from V and 1 base from J; bases unmatched to any gene: 4. The V gene's germline CDR1 is MNHEY and CDR2 SVGAGI. Written as DNA, the CDR3 is TGTGCCAGCAGACACGGACAGGGCACAGATACGCAGTATTTT. This encodes CASRHGQGTDTQYF.

This clone was recorded a few times. The gene calls are TRBV6-5 and TRBJ1-1; D may be TRBD1 (6 bases). The V and J ends lost 5 bases and 5 bases respectively, with 18 bases between them. Germline CDR1 and CDR2: MNHEY and SVGAGI. The CDR3 sequence is 15 residues long. The CDR3 DNA reads TGTGCCAGCAGTAAACCGGGACATGGGGCGACTGAAGCTTTCTTT. Its protein product is CASSKPGHGATEAFF.

The chain recombines TRBV18 with TRBJ1-1, with D possibly being TRBD1 (6 bases). Germline V gene sequence: CDR1 KGHSH, CDR2 LQKENI. The ends were cut back, 1 base at V and 6 bases at J, with 9 bases in the middle. The CDR3 is made up of 13 amino acids. CDR3 DNA: TGTGCCAGCTCACCACAAGGGGGTTCTGAAGCTTTCTTT. Translation gives CASSPQGGSEAFF. Looking up the rest from reference TRBV18 and TRBJ1-1 gives the full variable domain: NAGVMQNPRHLVRRRGQEARLRCSPMKGHSHVYWYRQLPEEGLKFMVYLQKENIIDESGMPKERFSAEFPKEGPSILRIQQVVRGDSAAYFCASSPQGGSEAFFGQGTRLTVV.

The chain couples TRBV5-4 to TRBJ1-1; 10 bases align to TRBD1. The trim removed 4 bases at V and 5 bases at J, leaving 8 bases unmatched. The germline V gene has CDR1 SGHNT and CDR2 YYREEE (reference sequence). This CDR3 has 15 amino acids. The chain's CDR3 is CASSPGGTGATEAFF. The CDR3 nucleotides read TGTGCCAGCAGCCCCGGGGGGACAGGGGCAACTGAAGCTTTCTTT.

This chain links TRBV5-4 with TRBJ2-1; 12 bases map to TRBD2. CDR3 length equals 15 residues. The germline V gene encodes CDR1 SGHNT and CDR2 YYREEE (reference sequence). The V segment lost 4 bases and the J segment 6 bases; nucleotides outside the gene matches: 5. The CDR3 sequence: CASSVGLAGPNEQFF. The CDR3 DNA is TGTGCCAGCAGCGTCGGACTAGCGGGACCCAATGAGCAGTTCTTC.

The chain joins TRBV18 to TRBJ1-1, with D hard to call. This CDR3 is built from 15 residues. V shed 2 bases and J shed 1 base, with 11 bases lying between them. The V gene's germline CDR1 is KGHSH and CDR2 LQKENI. This chain's CDR3 is CASSPAPTANTEAFF. The CDR3 nucleotides read TGTGCCAGCTCACCAGCGCCTACAGCGAACACTGAAGCTTTCTTT. The full variable domain, rest sourced from reference TRBV18 and TRBJ1-1, is NAGVMQNPRHLVRRRGQEARLRCSPMKGHSHVYWYRQLPEEGLKFMVYLQKENIIDESGMPKERFSAEFPKEGPSILRIQQVVRGDSAAYFCASSPAPTANTEAFFGQGTRLTVV.

This clone appeared a few times. V gene TRBV28 combines with J gene TRBJ2-2; D gene ambiguous. Germline loops: CDR1 MDHEN, CDR2 SYDVKM. There are 16 residues in the CDR3. Trimming shortened V by 1 base and J by 0 bases, and 9 bases separated the two germline ends. The CDR3 DNA is TGTGCCAGCAGTTTATCGGTGTACGCGAACACCGGGGAGCTGTTTTTT. Amino acid sequence: CASSLSVYANTGELFF.

The V and J genes are TRBV2 and TRBJ2-7; the match to TRBD2 covers 8 bases. This CDR3 comprises 14 residues. V gave up 4 bases and J gave up 4 bases; unmatched junction bases: 6. Germline V gives CDR1 SNHLY, CDR2 FYNNEI. For the CDR3, the DNA is TGTGCCAGCAGTGGCATAGCGGGATGGTACGAGCAGTACTTC. Translation gives CASSGIAGWYEQYF.

This clone was counted only a few times. This sequence joins TRBV28 and TRBJ2-1, with a weak D call TRBD2 (5 bases). Germline CDR1 reads MDHEN; CDR2 reads SYDVKM. The CDR3 sequence is 14 residues long. The V and J ends lost 4 bases and 10 bases respectively, with 17 bases between them. CDR3 bases: TGTGCCAGCAGTTCGAGGGTTCGGGCTGAGGAGCAGTTCTTC. This sequence encodes CASSSRVRAEEQFF.

The genes are TRBV7-6 and TRBJ1-3; D gene unclear. CDR1 SGHVS and CDR2 FNYEAQ come from the germline V gene. CDR3 size: 14 residues. Trimming removed 5 bases at V and 0 bases at J, with 8 bases between. The chain's CDR3 is CASSLSFSGNTIYF. CDR3 DNA: TGTGCCAGCAGCCTTAGCTTCTCTGGAAACACCATATATTTT.

V gene TRBV28 combines with J gene TRBJ2-1, with D perhaps TRBD2 (5 bases). Germline V gene sequence: CDR1 MDHEN, CDR2 SYDVKM. Trimming pared 4 bases from V and 12 bases from J, leaving 16 bases between. The CDR3 is made up of 13 amino acids. For the CDR3, the DNA is TGTGCCAGCAGTTCCGGGATCCTAAACAGGCAGTTCTTC. Amino acid sequence: CASSSGILNRQFF.

This clone was observed a handful of times. The chain recombines TRBV28 with TRBJ2-7, with TRBD2 identical over 7 bases. Trimming cost V 7 bases and J 2 bases; bases outside gene matches: 11. The CDR3 runs to 15 residues. The germline CDR1 and CDR2 sequences are MDHEN and SYDVKM. CDR3 loop: CASIPGGRAPYEQYF. The CDR3 DNA sequence: TGTGCCAGCATTCCCGGAGGGAGGGCCCCCTACGAGCAGTACTTC.

This clone was picked up a small number of times. The chain combines TRBV6-5 with TRBJ2-7; 10 positions agree with TRBD1. The junction had 7 bases not matched to a gene; V was cut back by 7 bases and J by 1 base. Germline V gives CDR1 MNHEY, CDR2 SVGAGI. The CDR3 spans 15 residues. The CDR3: CASKTRDRGSYEQYF. CDR3 DNA: TGTGCCAGCAAAACCCGGGACAGGGGATCCTACGAGCAGTACTTC.

The rearrangement uses TRBV11-3 and TRBJ2-7; TRBD2 is a possible D gene (5 bases). Trimming left V 5 bases short and J 7 bases short, with 12 bases between. The CDR3 sequence is 12 residues long. Germline CDR1 reads SGHNT; CDR2 reads YENEEA. DNA of the CDR3: TGTGCCAGCAGCCCCACCGGCGGGGAGCAGTACTTC. Its translation: CASSPTGGEQYF. The full variable domain, its missing parts supplied by reference TRBV11-3 and TRBJ2-7, is EAGVVQSPRYKIIEKKQPVAFWCNPISGHNTLYWYLQNLGQGPELLIRYENEEAVDDSQLPKDRFSAERLKGVDSTLKIQPAELGDSAVYLCASSPTGGEQYFGPGTRLTVT.

The CDR3 DNA reads as TGTGCCAGCAGCGTAGGACCCCGTGCAGGGGAAGGCGAGCAGTACTTC. Translation gives CASSVGPRAGEGEQYF. The rearrangement uses TRBV9 and TRBJ2-7, with D possibly TRBD1 on 6 matching bases. This CDR3 contains 16 residues. V was pared by 0 bases and J by 6 bases, with 19 bases between. Germline loops: CDR1 SGDLS, CDR2 YYNGEE.

The chain is built from TRBV9 and TRBJ1-5; D call uncertain. The CDR3 has 14 amino acids. Germline V gives CDR1 SGDLS, CDR2 YYNGEE. V was cut by 3 bases and J by 2 bases, with 9 bases left in between. CDR3 protein: CASSAGLGNQPQHF. CDR3 nucleotides: TGTGCCAGCAGCGCTGGCTTGGGCAATCAGCCCCAGCATTTT.

The rearrangement joins TRBV19 to TRBJ2-1; no clear D. The V end lost 3 bases, the J end lost 3 bases, and 6 bases lay between the germline ends. This CDR3 is 13 amino acids long. Germline CDR1 LNHDA, CDR2 SQIVND (reference sequence). This CDR3 is CASSIGSYNEQFF. In DNA, the CDR3 is TGTGCCAGTAGTATTGGTAGCTACAATGAGCAGTTCTTC.

The gene calls are TRBV9 and TRBJ2-3, with D uncertain. Germline V lookup: CDR1 SGDLS, CDR2 YYNGEE. Trimming cost V 2 bases and J 0 bases, with 10 bases left between them. This CDR3 has 15 residues. This CDR3 reads CASSVSRLSTDTQYF. The DNA for the CDR3 is TGTGCCAGCAGCGTTTCGAGGTTGAGCACAGATACGCAGTATTTT.